This TCR beta chain was sequenced for a study of STAT3 mutations in large granular lymphocyte leukemia. Concerning this clone itself: The antigen is not known.

Findings of the study overall: Samples missed the first appearance of the clone. Every T-cell large granular lymphocyte leukemia patient had at least one immunodominant TCR beta clonotype.

CDR3 length equals 15 residues. CDR1 and CDR2 (germline): SGHKS, YYEKEE (reference sequence). The V gene end was trimmed by 1 base and the J gene end by 6 bases; junction bases not matched to a gene: 2. Produced via immunoSEQ multiplex PCR; TCRdb's table is partial and in-frame only. The sample includes approximately 11,000 clones, over 75% seen only once; the top ten take 86%. This chain links TRBV5-5 with TRBJ1-5, with 12 bases matching TRBD1. The TCR sequence derives from an elderly man with T-cell large granular lymphocyte leukemia. Some clones in this sample may be carry-over from other donors' samples. Sequenced sample: peripheral blood mononuclear cells. CDR3 nucleotides: TGTGCCAGCAGCTTGTGGGACAGGGGGCCTCAGCCCCAGCATTTT. It translates to CASSLWDRGPQPQHF.